What follows is one T cell receptor (beta chain) and its context. This table comes from immunoSEQ multiplex PCR, and its TCRdb copy is limited to in-frame clones, with some not included. The table has about 15,000 clones, 89% seen once. In germline, CDR1 is LNHDA, CDR2 SQIVND (reference sequence). CDR3 length: 14 residues. Unmatched junction bases numbered 8, after V lost 10 bases and J lost 1 base. This sample stems from a study of T cell repertoires and Cas9 in healthy adults. V is TRBV19 and J is TRBJ2-3, with 7 bases fitting TRBD2. This receptor was identified in a human donor in good health. Source material: Tregs (CD4+, CD25+, CD127-, CD137-, CD154-) from PBMCs; culture status not recorded. CDR3 protein: CATKAGIGTDTQYF. CDR3 sequence (DNA): TGTGCCACCAAAGCGGGGATTGGCACAGATACGCAGTATTTT.